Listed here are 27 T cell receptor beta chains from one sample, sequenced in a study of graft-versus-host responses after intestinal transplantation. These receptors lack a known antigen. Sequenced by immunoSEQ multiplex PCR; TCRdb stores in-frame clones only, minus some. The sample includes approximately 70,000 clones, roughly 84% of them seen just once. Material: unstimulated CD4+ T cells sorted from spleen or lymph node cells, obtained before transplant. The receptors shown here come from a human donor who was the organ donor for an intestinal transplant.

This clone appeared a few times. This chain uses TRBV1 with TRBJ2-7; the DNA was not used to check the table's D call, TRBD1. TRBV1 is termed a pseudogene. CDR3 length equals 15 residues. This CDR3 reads CTSSQETGSSYEQYV. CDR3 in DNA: TGCACCAGCAGCCAAGAGACAGGGAGCTCCTACGAGCAGTACGTC.

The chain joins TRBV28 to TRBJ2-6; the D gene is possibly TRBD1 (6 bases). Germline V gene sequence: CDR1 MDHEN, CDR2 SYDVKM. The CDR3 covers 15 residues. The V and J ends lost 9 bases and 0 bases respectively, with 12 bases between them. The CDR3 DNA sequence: TGTGCCAGTAGGACAGCCGACTCTGGGGCCAACGTCCTGACTTTC. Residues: CASRTADSGANVLTF.

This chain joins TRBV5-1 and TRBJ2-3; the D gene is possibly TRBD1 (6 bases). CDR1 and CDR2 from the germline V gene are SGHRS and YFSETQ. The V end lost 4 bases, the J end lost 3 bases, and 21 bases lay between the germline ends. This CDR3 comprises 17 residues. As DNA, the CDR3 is TGCGCCAGCAGCGGATCGATTACACAGGGAGCGACAGATACGCAGTATTTT. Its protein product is CASSGSITQGATDTQYF.

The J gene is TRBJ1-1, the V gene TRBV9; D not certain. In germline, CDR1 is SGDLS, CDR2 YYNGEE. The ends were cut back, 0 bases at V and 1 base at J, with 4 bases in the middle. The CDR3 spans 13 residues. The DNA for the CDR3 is TGTGCCAGCAGCGTAGTAGCGAACACTGAAGCTTTCTTT. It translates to CASSVVANTEAFF.

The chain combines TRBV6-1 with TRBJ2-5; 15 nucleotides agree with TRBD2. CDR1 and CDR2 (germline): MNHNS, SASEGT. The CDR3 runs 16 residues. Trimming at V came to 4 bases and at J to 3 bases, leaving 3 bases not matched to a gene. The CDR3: CASSGGTSGGKETQYF. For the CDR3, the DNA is TGTGCCAGCAGTGGCGGGACTAGCGGGGGGAAAGAGACCCAGTACTTC.

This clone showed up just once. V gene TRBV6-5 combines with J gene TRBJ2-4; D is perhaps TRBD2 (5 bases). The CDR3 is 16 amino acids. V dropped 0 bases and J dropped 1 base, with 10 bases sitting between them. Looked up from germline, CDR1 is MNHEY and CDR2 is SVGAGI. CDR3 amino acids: CASSYSNASAKNIQYF. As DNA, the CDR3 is TGTGCCAGCAGTTACTCGAATGCTAGCGCCAAAAACATTCAGTACTTC.

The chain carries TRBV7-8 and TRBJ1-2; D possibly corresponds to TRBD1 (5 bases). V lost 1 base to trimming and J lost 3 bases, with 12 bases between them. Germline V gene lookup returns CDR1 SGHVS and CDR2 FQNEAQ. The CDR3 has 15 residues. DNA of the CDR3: TGTGCCAGCAGCTTAGGCAGGGTTTTGGACTATGGCTACACCTTC. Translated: CASSLGRVLDYGYTF.

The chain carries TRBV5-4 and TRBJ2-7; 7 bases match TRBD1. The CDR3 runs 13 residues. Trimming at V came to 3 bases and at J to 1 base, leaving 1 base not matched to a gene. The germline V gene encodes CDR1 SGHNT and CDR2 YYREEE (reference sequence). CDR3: CASSWDRSYEQYV. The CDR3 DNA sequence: TGTGCCAGCAGCTGGGACAGATCCTACGAGCAGTACGTC.

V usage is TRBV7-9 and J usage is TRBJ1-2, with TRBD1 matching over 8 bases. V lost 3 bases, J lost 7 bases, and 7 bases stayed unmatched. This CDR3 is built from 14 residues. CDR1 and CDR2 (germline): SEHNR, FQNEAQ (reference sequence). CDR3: CASSFGVTGAGYTF. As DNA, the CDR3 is TGTGCCAGCAGCTTCGGGGTGACAGGGGCTGGCTACACCTTC. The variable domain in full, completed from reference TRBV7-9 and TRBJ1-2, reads DTGVSQNPRHKITKRGQNVTFRCDPISEHNRLYWYRQTLGQGPEFLTYFQNEAQLEKSRLLSDRFSAERPKGSFSTLEIQRTEQGDSAMYLCASSFGVTGAGYTFGSGTRLTVV.

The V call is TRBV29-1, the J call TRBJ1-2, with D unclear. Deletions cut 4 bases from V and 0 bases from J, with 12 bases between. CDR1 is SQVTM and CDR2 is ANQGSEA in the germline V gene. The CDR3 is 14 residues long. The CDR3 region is CSVAWRVANYGYTF. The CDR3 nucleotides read TGCAGCGTTGCCTGGCGGGTAGCTAACTATGGCTACACCTTC.

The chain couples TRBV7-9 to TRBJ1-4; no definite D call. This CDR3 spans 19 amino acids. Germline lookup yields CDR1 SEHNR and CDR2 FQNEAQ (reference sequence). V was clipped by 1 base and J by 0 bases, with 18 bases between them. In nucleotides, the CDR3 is TGTGCCAGCAGCTTAGTTTCGGGAGCTGCCTATGCAACTAATGAAAAACTGTTTTTT. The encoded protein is CASSLVSGAAYATNEKLFF.

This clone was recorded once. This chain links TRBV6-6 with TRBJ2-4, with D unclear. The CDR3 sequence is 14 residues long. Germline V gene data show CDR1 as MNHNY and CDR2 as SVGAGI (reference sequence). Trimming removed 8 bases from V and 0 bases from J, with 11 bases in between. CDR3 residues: CASSVAGAKNIQYF. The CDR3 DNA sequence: TGTGCCAGCTCGGTGGCAGGAGCCAAAAACATTCAGTACTTC.

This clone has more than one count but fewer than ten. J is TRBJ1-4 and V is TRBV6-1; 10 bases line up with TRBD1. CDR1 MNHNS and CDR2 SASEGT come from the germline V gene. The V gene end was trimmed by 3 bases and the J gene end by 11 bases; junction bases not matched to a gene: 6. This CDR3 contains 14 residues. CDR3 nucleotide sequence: TGTGCCAGCAGTGATTTGGGACAGGGGAGGAAACTGTTTTTT. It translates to CASSDLGQGRKLFF.

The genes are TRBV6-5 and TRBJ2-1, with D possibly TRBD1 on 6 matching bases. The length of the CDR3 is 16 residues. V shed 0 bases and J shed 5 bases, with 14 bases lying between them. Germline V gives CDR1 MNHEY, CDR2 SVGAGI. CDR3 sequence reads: CASSYSFHRVHNEQFF. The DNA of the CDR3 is TGTGCCAGCAGTTACTCTTTTCACAGGGTTCACAATGAGCAGTTCTTC.

CDR3 residues: CASSTPGLAGSDV. The CDR3 DNA reads TGTGCCAGCAGCACCCCGGGACTAGCGGGGAGTGACGTC. The genes are TRBV5-6 and TRBJ2-7; 13 bases align to TRBD2. Germline V gene lookup returns CDR1 SGHDT and CDR2 YYEEEE. This CDR3 has 13 amino acids.

CDR3 bases: TGTGCCAGCAGTTTAGCGGCACTAGCGGGGTCCTACAATGAGCAGTTCTTC. The encoded protein is CASSLAALAGSYNEQFF. This chain connects TRBV27 to TRBJ2-1; 10 positions match TRBD2. In germline, CDR1 is MNHEY, CDR2 SMNVEV (reference sequence). The J segment lost 1 base and the V segment lost 2 bases, leaving 5 bases of the junction unmatched. This CDR3 has 17 amino acids.

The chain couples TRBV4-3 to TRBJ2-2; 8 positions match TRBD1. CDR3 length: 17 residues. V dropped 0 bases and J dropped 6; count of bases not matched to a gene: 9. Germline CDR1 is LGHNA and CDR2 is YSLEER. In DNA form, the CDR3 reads TGCGCCAGCAGCCAAGAGCTCGGGCCAGGGGGCGCCGGGGAGCTGTTTTTT. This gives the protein CASSQELGPGGAGELFF.

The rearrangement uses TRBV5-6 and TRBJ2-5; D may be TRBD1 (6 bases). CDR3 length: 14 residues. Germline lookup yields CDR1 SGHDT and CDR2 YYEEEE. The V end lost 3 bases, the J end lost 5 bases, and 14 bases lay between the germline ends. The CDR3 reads CASSSSVGAETQYF. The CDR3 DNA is TGTGCCAGCAGCTCCTCCGTGGGGGCCGAGACCCAGTACTTC.

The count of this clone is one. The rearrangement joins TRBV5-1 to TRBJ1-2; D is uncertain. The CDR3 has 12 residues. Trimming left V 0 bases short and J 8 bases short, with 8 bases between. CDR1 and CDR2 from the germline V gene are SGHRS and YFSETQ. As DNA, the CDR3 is TGCGCCAGCAGCTTGGACAGTAACGGCTACACCTTC. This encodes CASSLDSNGYTF. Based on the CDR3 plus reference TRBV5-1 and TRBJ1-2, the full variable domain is KAGVTQTPRYLIKTRGQQVTLSCSPISGHRSVSWYQQTPGQGLQFLFEYFSETQRNKGNFPGRFSGRQFSNSRSEMNVSTLELGDSALYLCASSLDSNGYTFGSGTRLTVV.

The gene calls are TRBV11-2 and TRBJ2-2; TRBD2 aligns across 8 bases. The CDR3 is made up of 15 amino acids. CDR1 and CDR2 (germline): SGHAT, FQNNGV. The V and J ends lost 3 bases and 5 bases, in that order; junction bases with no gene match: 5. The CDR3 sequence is CASSFAGGVTGELFF. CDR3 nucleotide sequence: TGTGCCAGCAGCTTTGCGGGGGGAGTAACCGGGGAGCTGTTTTTT.

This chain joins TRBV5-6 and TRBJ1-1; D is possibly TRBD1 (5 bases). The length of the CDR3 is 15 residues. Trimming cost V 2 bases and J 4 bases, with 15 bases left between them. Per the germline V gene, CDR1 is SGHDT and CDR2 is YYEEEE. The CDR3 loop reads CASSFRVGGFTEAFF. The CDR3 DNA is TGTGCCAGCAGCTTTAGGGTTGGGGGGTTCACTGAAGCTTTCTTT.

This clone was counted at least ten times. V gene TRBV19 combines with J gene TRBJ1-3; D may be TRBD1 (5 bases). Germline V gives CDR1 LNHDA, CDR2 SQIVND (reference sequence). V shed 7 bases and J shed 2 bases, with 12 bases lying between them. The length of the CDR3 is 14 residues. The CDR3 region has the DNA TGTGCCAGTAAGATAGAAGGGGCTGGAAACACCATATATTTT. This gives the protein CASKIEGAGNTIYF.

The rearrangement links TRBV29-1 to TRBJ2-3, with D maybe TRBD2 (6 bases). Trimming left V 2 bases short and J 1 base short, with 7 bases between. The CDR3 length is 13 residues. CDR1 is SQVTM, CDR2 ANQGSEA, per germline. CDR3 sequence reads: CSVESSGTDTQYF. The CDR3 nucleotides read TGCAGCGTTGAATCTAGCGGCACAGATACGCAGTATTTT.

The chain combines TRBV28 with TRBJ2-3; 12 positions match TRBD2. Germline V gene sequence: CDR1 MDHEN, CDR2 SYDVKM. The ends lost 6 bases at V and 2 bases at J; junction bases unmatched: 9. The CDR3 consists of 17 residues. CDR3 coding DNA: TGTGCCAGCAGCCAATCCGGACTAGCGGGGTTCACAGATACGCAGTATTTT. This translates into CASSQSGLAGFTDTQYF.

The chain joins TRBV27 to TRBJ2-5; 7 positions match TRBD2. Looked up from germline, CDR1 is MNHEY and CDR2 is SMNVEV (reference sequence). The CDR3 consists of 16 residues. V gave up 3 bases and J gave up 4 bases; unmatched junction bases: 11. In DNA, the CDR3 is TGTGCCAGCAGTTTTTCTACCGGGACGGGAGGAGAGACCCAGTACTTC. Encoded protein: CASSFSTGTGGETQYF.

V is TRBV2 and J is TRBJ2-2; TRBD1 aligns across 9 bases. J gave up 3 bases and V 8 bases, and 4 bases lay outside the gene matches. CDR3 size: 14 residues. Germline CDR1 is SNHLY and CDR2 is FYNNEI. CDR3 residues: CASRDRAYTGELFF. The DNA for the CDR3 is TGTGCCAGCCGGGACAGGGCCTACACCGGGGAGCTGTTTTTT.

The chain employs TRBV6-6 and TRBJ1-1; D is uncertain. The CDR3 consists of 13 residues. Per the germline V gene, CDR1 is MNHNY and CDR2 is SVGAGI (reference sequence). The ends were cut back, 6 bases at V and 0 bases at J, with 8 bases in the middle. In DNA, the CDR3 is TGTGCCAGCAGACGCCACATGAACACTGAAGCTTTCTTT. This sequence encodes CASRRHMNTEAFF.